The T cell receptor (beta chain) under discussion was sequenced for a study of cytomegalovirus exposure and HLA in healthy donors. CDR1 is SGHRS, CDR2 YFSETQ, per germline. The CDR3 has 15 amino acids. V gave up 1 base and J gave up 3 bases, with 14 bases separating them. PCR amplification relied on 60 Vbeta primers (plus 13 Jbeta primers). The table came from immunoSEQ multiplex PCR; TCRdb's copy has only in-frame clones and leaves some out. In the table there are about 110,000 clones, 55% to 75% of which are singletons. The sequenced sample consisted of PBMCs. The receptor was derived from a man aged 25-45 years in good health and CMV-seropositive. The chain couples TRBV5-1 to TRBJ2-7; D is undetermined. The CDR3 DNA is TGCGCCAGCAGCTTGTTACAGCCTGGGCACTACGAGCAGTACTTC. It is translated as CASSLLQPGHYEQYF. The variable domain in full, with the rest retrieved from reference TRBV5-1 and TRBJ2-7, is KAGVTQTPRYLIKTRGQQVTLSCSPISGHRSVSWYQQTPGQGLQFLFEYFSETQRNKGNFPGRFSGRQFSNSRSEMNVSTLELGDSALYLCASSLLQPGHYEQYFGPGTRLTVT.